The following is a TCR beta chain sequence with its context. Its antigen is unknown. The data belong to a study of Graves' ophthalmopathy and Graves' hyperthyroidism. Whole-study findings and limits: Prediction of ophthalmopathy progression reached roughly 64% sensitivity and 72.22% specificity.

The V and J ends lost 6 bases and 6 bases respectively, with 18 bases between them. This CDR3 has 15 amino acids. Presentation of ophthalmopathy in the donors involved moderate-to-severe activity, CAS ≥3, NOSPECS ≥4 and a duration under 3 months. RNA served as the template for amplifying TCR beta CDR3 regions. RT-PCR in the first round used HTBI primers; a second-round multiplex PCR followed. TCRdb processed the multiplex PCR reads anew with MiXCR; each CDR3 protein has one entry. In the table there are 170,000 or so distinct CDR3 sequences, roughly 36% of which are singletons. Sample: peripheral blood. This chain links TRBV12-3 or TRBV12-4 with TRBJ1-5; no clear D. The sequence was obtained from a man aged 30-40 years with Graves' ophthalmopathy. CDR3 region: CASSLQVLGSQPQHF. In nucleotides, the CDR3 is TGTGCCAGCAGCCTTCAGGTCCTAGGGAGTCAGCCCCAGCATTTT.